Presented here are 30 T cell receptor beta chains from one specimen sequenced in a study of cytomegalovirus exposure and HLA in healthy donors. Both 60 Vbeta primers and 13 Jbeta primers went into the PCR. Repertoires were generated with immunoSEQ multiplex PCR, while TCRdb's copy carries only in-frame clones and drops some. The table has around 98,000 clones, more than 60% seen once; the top ten hold 2% to 3%. What was sequenced was PBMCs. All receptors derive from a man in his fifties or sixties in good health and CMV-seronegative.

The chain couples TRBV7-2 to TRBJ2-3; a weak D match, TRBD2 (7 bases). From germline, CDR1 is SGHTA and CDR2 FQGNSA. The CDR3 totals 13 residues. Deletions cut 5 bases from V and 12 bases from J, with 18 bases between. In nucleotides, the CDR3 is TGTGCCAGCAGCCCCACGTGGGGGGGCCACCAGTATTTT. Translating it yields CASSPTWGGHQYF.

This clone was observed a few times. This sequence joins TRBV5-6 and TRBJ1-5, with D possibly being TRBD1 (5 bases). The CDR3 has 16 amino acids. The germline CDR1 and CDR2 sequences are SGHDT and YYEEEE. Trimming removed 6 bases from V and 3 bases from J, with 19 bases in between. CDR3 sequence reads: CASTKTGGGDNQPQHF. CDR3 DNA sequence: TGTGCCAGCACCAAAACGGGGGGGGGTGACAATCAGCCCCAGCATTTT.

This CDR3 reads CASSQDLGQGGYEQYF. For the CDR3, the DNA is TGCGCCAGCAGCCAAGATCTAGGGCAGGGCGGCTACGAGCAGTACTTC. The V call is TRBV4-3, the J call TRBJ2-7; the D gene is possibly TRBD1 (5 bases). Trimming left V 0 bases short and J 3 bases short, with 15 bases between. Germline assignment: CDR1 LGHNA and CDR2 YSLEER. CDR3 length equals 16 residues.

V and J are TRBV28 and TRBJ1-5; the match to TRBD1 covers 8 bases. Germline CDR1 and CDR2: MDHEN and SYDVKM. V was clipped by 3 bases and J by 5 bases; unmatched bases: 6. The CDR3 runs 15 residues. The CDR3 here is CASSFRGQGHQPQHF. CDR3 sequence (DNA): TGTGCCAGCAGTTTTCGCGGACAGGGACATCAGCCCCAGCATTTT.

This clone was seen a handful of times. J is TRBJ2-1 and V is TRBV2, with a possible D match to TRBD2 (6 bases). Germline lookup yields CDR1 SNHLY and CDR2 FYNNEI. The CDR3 has 14 residues. V lost 8 bases and J 10 bases, leaving 21 bases between the germline ends. CDR3 protein: CASGRSSTAGEQFF. The CDR3 coding sequence is TGTGCCAGCGGGAGGAGTAGCACGGCGGGGGAGCAGTTCTTC.

The chain links TRBV7-2 to TRBJ2-2, with a tentative D call TRBD2 (6 bases). The CDR3 length is 12 residues. Deletions cut 8 bases from V and 5 bases from J, with 9 bases between. Germline V CDR1 and CDR2: SGHTA, FQGNSA. CDR3 in DNA: TGTGCCAGCGGGGGGTTAACCGGGGAGCTGTTTTTT. Translating it yields CASGGLTGELFF.

This chain links TRBV5-6 with TRBJ2-7; possible D gene TRBD2, 6 bases. Trimming cost V 0 bases and J 3 bases, with 16 bases left between them. Germline lookup yields CDR1 SGHDT and CDR2 YYEEEE. This CDR3 has 16 amino acids. CDR3 region: CASSLGRGLYIYEQYF. CDR3 coding DNA: TGTGCCAGCAGCTTGGGTCGGGGACTTTACATCTACGAGCAGTACTTC.

This clone was recorded once. This rearrangement joins TRBV19 to TRBJ2-3; TRBD2 matches at 11 bases. The CDR3 extends over 14 amino acids. The germline CDR1 and CDR2 sequences are LNHDA and SQIVND (reference sequence). Losses at the gene ends were 7 bases for V and 8 bases for J; bases not matched to a gene: 8. CDR3 amino acids: CASMTSGERGTQYF. The CDR3 DNA reads as TGTGCCAGTATGACTAGCGGGGAGAGGGGTACGCAGTATTTT.

V gene TRBV11-2 combines with J gene TRBJ2-3, with 8 nucleotides matching TRBD1. The V gene's germline CDR1 is SGHAT and CDR2 FQNNGV. V lost 6 bases, J lost 9 bases, and 8 bases stayed unmatched. This CDR3 contains 13 residues. The CDR3 reads CASRDRDQWTQYF. DNA of the CDR3: TGTGCCAGCAGGGACAGGGACCAGTGGACGCAGTATTTT.

The chain joins TRBV6-5 to TRBJ1-1, with D possibly being TRBD1 (5 bases). Germline V gives CDR1 MNHEY, CDR2 SVGAGI. The CDR3 consists of 14 residues. V lost 7 bases and J 3 bases, leaving 15 bases between the germline ends. The CDR3 region is CASTWAKGHTEAFF. CDR3 DNA sequence: TGTGCCAGCACCTGGGCCAAGGGGCACACTGAAGCTTTCTTT.

The chain links TRBV5-1 to TRBJ2-1, with 9 bases aligning to TRBD2. The CDR3 contains 16 residues. V shed 3 bases and J 7 bases; nucleotides not matched to a gene: 11. Looked up from germline, CDR1 is SGHRS and CDR2 is YFSETQ. CDR3 coding DNA: TGCGCCAGCAGCTGGAGAATTAGCGGGAGTAAAAATGAGCAGTTCTTC. As protein: CASSWRISGSKNEQFF.

This clone was seen just once. The gene calls are TRBV19 and TRBJ1-5, with 11 bases matching TRBD1. J lost 0 bases, V lost 2 bases, and 6 bases had no gene match. CDR1 is LNHDA and CDR2 is SQIVND in the germline V gene (reference sequence). There are 18 residues in the CDR3. This CDR3 reads CASSIKGQGAGSNQPQHF. DNA of the CDR3: TGTGCCAGTAGTATAAAAGGACAGGGGGCGGGTAGCAATCAGCCCCAGCATTTT.

A note on this clone: The identical CDR3 is also encoded by other nucleotide sequences in the sample. The rearrangement links TRBV9 to TRBJ2-1; 8 bases match TRBD2. CDR1 is SGDLS and CDR2 is YYNGEE in the germline V gene. J lost 0 bases, V lost 3 bases, and 2 bases had no gene match. This CDR3 has 15 amino acids. The CDR3 DNA follows: TGTGCCAGCAGCGGAAGCGGGAGCTCCTACAATGAGCAGTTCTTC. It translates to CASSGSGSSYNEQFF.

The chain recombines TRBV25-1 with TRBJ2-7, with a possible D match to TRBD2 (6 bases). The V end was cut by 6 bases, the J end by 5 bases, with 14 bases between. This CDR3 has 13 residues. Germline V gene data show CDR1 as MGHDK and CDR2 as SYGVNS. DNA of the CDR3: TGTGCCAGCAGCCCCGGGAGAATCCACGAGCAGTACTTC. It codes for CASSPGRIHEQYF.

The rearrangement uses TRBV6-5 and TRBJ2-7, with 7 nucleotides matching TRBD1. In germline, CDR1 is MNHEY, CDR2 SVGAGI. CDR3 length equals 15 residues. The V segment lost 5 bases and the J segment 0 bases; nucleotides outside the gene matches: 7. CDR3 DNA sequence: TGTGCCAGCAGTGGACGACAGGGACCCTCCTACGAGCAGTACTTC. It specifies CASSGRQGPSYEQYF.

The table lists this clone with a few counts. The rearrangement links TRBV2 to TRBJ2-5; TRBD1 matches at 9 bases. The J call is doubtful: the DNA matches TRBJ2-7 better. The CDR3 totals 16 residues. In germline, CDR1 is SNHLY, CDR2 FYNNEI. The CDR3 coding sequence is TGTGCCAGCAGTGAAGTTGGGACAGGGTCCTCCTACGAGCAGTACTTC. Residues: CASSEVGTGSSYEQYF.

The rearrangement joins TRBV9 to TRBJ2-5; D is undetermined. Near its end, the DNA agrees better with TRBJ2-7, so the J call may be wrong. The CDR3 loop spans 12 amino acids. Germline lookup yields CDR1 SGDLS and CDR2 YYNGEE. DNA of the CDR3: TGTGCCAGCAGCGGTCCCTCCTACGAGCAGTACTTC. Translating it yields CASSGPSYEQYF.

The chain couples TRBV2 to TRBJ1-2; 10 positions agree with TRBD1. The CDR3 is made up of 14 amino acids. Germline loops: CDR1 SNHLY, CDR2 FYNNEI. The V and J ends lost 10 bases and 6 bases, in that order; junction bases with no gene match: 11. This chain's CDR3 is CATLRDRGANGYTF. The CDR3 DNA follows: TGTGCCACCCTCCGGGACAGGGGAGCGAATGGCTACACCTTC.

V gene TRBV7-2 combines with J gene TRBJ2-7, with 9 bases aligning to TRBD1. There are 15 residues in the CDR3. The V segment lost 5 bases and the J segment 4 bases; nucleotides outside the gene matches: 9. CDR1 is SGHTA, CDR2 FQGNSA, per germline. The CDR3 reads CASSPGGTGRYEQYF. CDR3 coding DNA: TGTGCCAGCAGCCCTGGAGGGACAGGGCGATACGAGCAGTACTTC.

CDR3 sequence (DNA): TGTGCCAGCAGCCGGCCGGGGAGCTCTGGAAACACCATATATTTT. Protein product: CASSRPGSSGNTIYF. The rearrangement links TRBV5-4 to TRBJ1-3; D unresolved. The germline V and J ends were trimmed by 4 bases and 0 bases, with 11 bases remaining between them. This CDR3 has 15 amino acids. CDR1 and CDR2 from the germline V gene are SGHNT and YYREEE (reference sequence).

V gene TRBV28 combines with J gene TRBJ1-5, with D possibly matching TRBD1 (6 bases). This CDR3 contains 16 residues. Per the germline V gene, CDR1 is MDHEN and CDR2 is SYDVKM. V lost 5 bases and J lost 7, with 21 bases in between. The CDR3 protein is CASSPEGGRGWQPQHF. In DNA, the CDR3 is TGTGCCAGCAGTCCAGAGGGGGGGCGCGGTTGGCAGCCCCAGCATTTT.

The rearrangement uses TRBV28 and TRBJ1-5; 7 positions match TRBD1. The germline V gene has CDR1 MDHEN and CDR2 SYDVKM. CDR3 size: 15 residues. V was pared by 5 bases and J by 3 bases, with 7 bases of the junction left unmatched. CDR3 region: CASSPPGQHNQPQHF. The CDR3 DNA reads as TGTGCCAGCAGTCCTCCGGGACAGCACAATCAGCCCCAGCATTTT.

V and J are TRBV5-1 and TRBJ2-2; 8 nucleotides line up with TRBD1. The CDR3 spans 16 residues. CDR1 is SGHRS, CDR2 YFSETQ, per germline. Unmatched junction bases numbered 9, after V lost 5 bases and J lost 3 bases. The CDR3 sequence: CASSRSAGGYTGELFF. CDR3 sequence (DNA): TGCGCCAGCAGTAGGTCGGCAGGGGGCTACACCGGGGAGCTGTTTTTT.

The sample holds a few counts of this clone. The rearrangement uses TRBV14 and TRBJ2-4; TRBD1 matches at 7 bases. The CDR3 is made up of 13 amino acids. J gave up 13 bases and V 1 base, and 7 bases lay outside the gene matches. Germline CDR1 reads SGHDN; CDR2 reads FVKESK. The CDR3 loop reads CASSQAGTERQYF. CDR3 bases: TGTGCCAGCAGCCAAGCCGGGACAGAAAGGCAGTACTTC.

CDR3 in amino acids: CASSARGQGAVTGELFF. In DNA, the CDR3 is TGCGCCAGCAGCGCGAGGGGACAGGGGGCTGTCACCGGGGAGCTGTTTTTT. The chain combines TRBV5-1 with TRBJ2-2, with TRBD1 identical over 12 bases. Germline values: CDR1 SGHRS, CDR2 YFSETQ. The CDR3 totals 17 residues. V dropped 4 bases and J dropped 4; count of bases not matched to a gene: 8.

This chain connects TRBV29-1 to TRBJ2-7, with 8 bases matching TRBD1. CDR1 is SQVTM and CDR2 is ANQGSEA in the germline V gene. The V gene end was trimmed by 0 bases and the J gene end by 2 bases; junction bases not matched to a gene: 6. The CDR3 runs 15 residues. CDR3 loop: CSVEDQHRGAYEQYF. The CDR3 DNA is TGCAGCGTTGAAGATCAGCACAGGGGGGCCTACGAGCAGTACTTC.

The V call is TRBV5-1, the J call TRBJ1-1, with a possible D match to TRBD1 (5 bases). CDR3 length: 13 residues. In germline, CDR1 is SGHRS, CDR2 YFSETQ. Trimming left V 5 bases short and J 6 bases short, with 14 bases between. The DNA for the CDR3 is TGCGCCAGCAGGGTGGGGGGGACGGCTGAAGCTTTCTTT. It is translated as CASRVGGTAEAFF.

The genes are TRBV5-4 and TRBJ2-7; maybe TRBD1 (5 bases). From germline, CDR1 is SGHNT and CDR2 YYREEE (reference sequence). Trimming removed 1 base from V and 2 bases from J, with 16 bases in between. The CDR3 runs 16 residues. Here the CDR3 reads CASSLLIGREPYEQYF. The CDR3 DNA follows: TGTGCCAGCAGCTTGCTGATCGGCAGGGAACCCTACGAGCAGTACTTC.

This clone appeared a few times. This chain connects TRBV29-1 to TRBJ1-1, with TRBD1 matching over 7 bases. V lost 4 bases to trimming and J lost 4 bases; unmatched junction nucleotides: 6. Germline loops: CDR1 SQVTM, CDR2 ANQGSEA. The CDR3 runs to 13 residues. The CDR3 bases are TGCAGCGTTGTGGGACAGCCCCTCACTGAAGCTTTCTTT. Translation: CSVVGQPLTEAFF.

The V gene is TRBV7-3, the J gene TRBJ2-3; D unresolved. CDR1 is SGHTA and CDR2 is FQGTGA in the germline V gene. CDR3 size: 16 residues. Between the trimmed V and J ends, which lost 3 bases and 0 bases, there was a span of 13 bases. CDR3 amino acids: CASSFTVGPSTDTQYF. CDR3 DNA: TGTGCCAGCAGCTTCACCGTGGGCCCCAGCACAGATACGCAGTATTTT.